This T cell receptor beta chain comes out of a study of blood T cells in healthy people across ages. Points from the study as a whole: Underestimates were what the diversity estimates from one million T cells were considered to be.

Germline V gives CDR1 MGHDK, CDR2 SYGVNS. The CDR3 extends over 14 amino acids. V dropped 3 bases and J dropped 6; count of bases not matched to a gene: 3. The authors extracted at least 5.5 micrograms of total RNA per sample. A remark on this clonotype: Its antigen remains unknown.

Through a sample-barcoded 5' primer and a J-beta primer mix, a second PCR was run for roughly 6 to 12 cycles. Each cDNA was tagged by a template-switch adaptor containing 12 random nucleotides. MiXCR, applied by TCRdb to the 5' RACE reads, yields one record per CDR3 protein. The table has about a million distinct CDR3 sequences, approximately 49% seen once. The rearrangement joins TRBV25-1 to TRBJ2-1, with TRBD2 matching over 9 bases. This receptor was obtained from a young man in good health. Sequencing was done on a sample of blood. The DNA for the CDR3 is TGTGCCAGCAGTGACGGGACTAGCATCAATGAGCAGTTCTTC. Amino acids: CASSDGTSINEQFF.